The present T cell receptor beta chain was sequenced within a study of T cell changes during pregnancy in multiple sclerosis. This CDR3 has 13 amino acids. Germline V gene sequence: CDR1 SGHAT, CDR2 FQNNGV. V was cut by 3 bases and J by 4 bases, with 8 bases left in between. Generated by immunoSEQ multiplex PCR, the TCRdb table keeps only in-frame clones and is missing some. The table includes about 79,000 clones, 80% to 95% detected once. The TCR was taken from a female donor with multiple sclerosis, enrolled in a pregnancy study. This chain joins TRBV11-2 and TRBJ2-3; D gene unclear. The sample here was CD4+ T cells from peripheral blood mononuclear cells, taken in the second trimester of pregnancy. The CDR3 is CASSFSVPDTQYF. The CDR3 DNA sequence: TGTGCCAGCAGCTTTTCGGTCCCAGATACGCAGTATTTT.